This section outlines one T cell receptor beta chain sequence together with its context. These data are taken from a study of blood T cell repertoires in COVID-19. The wider study: T cells, B-cell-depleted T cells, or PBMCs supplied cDNA or gDNA.

Per the study methods: Reference gene primer amplification in the assay estimated nucleated cell counts. Some clones are missing from TCRdb's copy, which holds only in-frame ones; the method was immunoSEQ multiplex PCR. From that table come the V and J calls and clone size; the DNA was used to work out D and trimming. The data hold some 41,000 clones, with more than 70% observed a single time. Germline CDR1 MNHEY, CDR2 SVGAGI. The V segment lost 7 bases and the J segment 0 bases; nucleotides outside the gene matches: 2. The CDR3 is 13 amino acids. The chain combines TRBV6-5 with TRBJ2-7, with 8 bases that match TRBD2. What was sequenced was peripheral blood. The TCR originated in a man aged 60 to 69 with active COVID-19. This CDR3 is CASKRESSYEQYF. CDR3 DNA sequence: TGTGCCAGCAAGCGGGAGAGCTCCTACGAGCAGTACTTC.